This T cell receptor beta chain was captured by sequencing in a study of blood T cell repertoires in COVID-19. The ends were cut back, 5 bases at V and 2 bases at J, with 13 bases in the middle. Germline V lookup: CDR1 SEHNR, CDR2 FQNEAQ (reference sequence). CDR3 size: 14 residues. In the authors' workflow: Estimated nucleated cell counts came from reference gene primer amplification. Sequencing used immunoSEQ multiplex PCR; TCRdb keeps in-frame clones, though not all of them. V and J calls and clone size come straight from that table; D and trimming were deduced from the DNA. The sample holds approximately 380,000 clones; around 85% are singletons and the top ten take roughly 3.4%.

The receptor's source is a woman aged 18-29 years with acute or convalescent COVID-19. The rearrangement uses TRBV7-9 and TRBJ2-7; the D is unclear. The sample was peripheral blood. This CDR3 is CASSLGWQTYEQYF. The CDR3 DNA is TGTGCCAGCAGCCTAGGGTGGCAGACCTACGAGCAGTACTTC. Full variable domain (outside the CDR3, taken from reference TRBV7-9 and TRBJ2-7): DTGVSQNPRHKITKRGQNVTFRCDPISEHNRLYWYRQTLGQGPEFLTYFQNEAQLEKSRLLSDRFSAERPKGSFSTLEIQRTEQGDSAMYLCASSLGWQTYEQYFGPGTRLTVT.